What follows are 22 T cell receptor beta chains derived from one specimen sequenced in a study of regulatory T cells in long-lasting Graves disease. The sample's time point: newly diagnosed GD, antithyroid drugs for less than 3 months. The authors made the TCR library using RNA they extracted from PBMCs. Investigators prepared the TCR beta libraries by applying iRepertoire HTBI primers and Arm-PCR of CDR3 regions. TCRdb recomputed calls from the multiplex PCR reads with MiXCR, one row per CDR3 protein. The sample records around 250,000 distinct CDR3 sequences, 18% being singletons. These data were also filed under a second study, of T cells in Graves' hyperthyroidism and ophthalmopathy.

The sequenced sample was peripheral blood mononuclear cells (PBMCs), obtained at new diagnosis, from a patient treated with antithyroid drugs. These receptors were obtained from a woman aged 25 to 39 with Graves disease.

Turning to this clonotype: With a far larger clone one base away, a read error is the likely cause. The DNA is omitted, as the CDR3 cannot be located on it reliably, and the CDR3 follows TCRdb's listing. The V call is TRBV6-2 or TRBV6-3, the J call TRBJ2-1; TRBD2 is taken as the D call from the table, unchecked against the DNA. The CDR3 spans 16 residues, counting both ends. The germline V gene encodes CDR1 MNHEY and CDR2 SVGEGT. CDR3: CASSFGAGSSYNERFF.

This clonotype has a count of ten or more. The chain uses TRBV14 and TRBJ1-3; 10 nucleotides align to TRBD1. This CDR3 comprises 16 residues. The junction had 1 base not matched to a gene; V was cut back by 1 base and J by 1 base. The germline V gene has CDR1 SGHDN and CDR2 FVKESK. CDR3 sequence (DNA): TGTGCCAGCAGCCAAGGACAGGGGGCTTCTGGAAACACCATATATTTT. This codes for CASSQGQGASGNTIYF.

This clonotype was detected many times. The chain joins TRBV2 to TRBJ2-1; the match to TRBD1 covers 7 bases. The V and J ends lost 6 bases and 6 bases, in that order; junction bases with no gene match: 8. Germline CDR1 reads SNHLY; CDR2 reads FYNNEI. This CDR3 has 14 residues. CDR3 sequence reads: CASSDRVRANEQFF. The CDR3 DNA reads as TGTGCCAGCAGCGACAGGGTGAGGGCCAATGAGCAGTTCTTC.

This clonotype is medium-sized in the sample. V usage is TRBV2 and J usage is TRBJ2-3, with 11 bases fitting TRBD2. This CDR3 has 17 amino acids. Germline V gene data show CDR1 as SNHLY and CDR2 as FYNNEI. With V trimmed by 6 bases and J by 1 base, 9 bases remained unmatched. The CDR3 region is CASSNTKTSGGTDTQYF. The CDR3 coding sequence is TGTGCCAGCAGCAACACGAAGACTAGCGGGGGCACAGATACGCAGTATTTT.

The rearrangement uses TRBV12-3 or TRBV12-4 and TRBJ2-7, with TRBD2 matching over 10 bases. The CDR3 sequence is 15 residues long. The V segment lost 5 bases and the J segment 3 bases; nucleotides outside the gene matches: 7. The CDR3 sequence is CASSAPTSGNYEQYF. The CDR3, as DNA: TGTGCCAGCAGTGCACCAACTAGCGGGAACTACGAGCAGTACTTC.

The sample holds a few counts of this clonotype. The rearrangement uses TRBV20-1 and TRBJ2-7; 8 bases match TRBD2. Trimming took 0 bases from V and 5 from J; bases not matched to a gene: 3. The CDR3 runs to 13 residues. Germline CDR1 and CDR2: DFQATT and SNEGSKA (reference sequence). The CDR3 sequence is CSARDSGVHEQYF. Written as DNA, the CDR3 is TGCAGTGCTAGAGATAGCGGGGTCCACGAGCAGTACTTC.

The chain recombines TRBV4-1 with TRBJ2-1, with no clear D. Germline values: CDR1 MGHRA, CDR2 YSYEKL. V lost 2 bases, J lost 0 bases, and 8 bases lay in between. The CDR3 covers 15 residues. The CDR3: CASSQPTSSYNEQFF. CDR3 DNA: TGCGCCAGCAGCCAACCCACAAGCTCCTACAATGAGCAGTTCTTC.

CDR3 protein: CASSLGRVGTGELFF. CDR3 sequence (DNA): TGTGCCAGCAGCTTAGGGCGGGTAGGGACCGGGGAGCTGTTTTTT. The chain joins TRBV11-2 to TRBJ2-2; the D gene is possibly TRBD2 (5 bases). The germline V gene encodes CDR1 SGHAT and CDR2 FQNNGV. The length of the CDR3 is 15 residues. Trimming took 1 base from V and 5 from J, leaving 11 bases between them.

This clonotype has a count of ten or more. The V and J genes are TRBV4-1 and TRBJ2-3; D may be TRBD1 (6 bases). V was clipped by 1 base and J by 1 base, with 12 bases between them. Looked up from germline, CDR1 is MGHRA and CDR2 is YSYEKL. The CDR3 is 16 residues long. The CDR3 protein is CASSQGSYRGTDTQYF. For the CDR3, the DNA is TGCGCCAGCAGCCAAGGGTCTTACAGGGGCACAGATACGCAGTATTTT.

This rearrangement joins TRBV20-1 to TRBJ1-4; the D gene is possibly TRBD1 (6 bases). V was shortened by 2 bases and J by 5 bases, with 9 bases between the two germline ends. The CDR3 contains 13 residues. Per germline, CDR1 DFQATT and CDR2 SNEGSKA (reference sequence). The CDR3 DNA reads as TGCAGTGCTAGAAACAGGGAAAATGAAAAACTGTTTTTT. Protein product: CSARNRENEKLFF.

This chain joins TRBV20-1 and TRBJ1-2, with 7 bases identical to TRBD1. The CDR3 length is 14 residues. The germline CDR1 and CDR2 sequences are DFQATT and SNEGSKA (reference sequence). The J segment lost 5 bases and the V segment lost 5 bases, leaving 11 bases of the junction unmatched. CDR3 in amino acids: CSAGAGGEGYGYTF. CDR3 in DNA: TGCAGTGCTGGGGCAGGGGGAGAAGGGTATGGCTACACCTTC.

The chain joins TRBV2 to TRBJ2-1; 12 bases match TRBD2. There are 18 residues in the CDR3. The germline CDR1 and CDR2 sequences are SNHLY and FYNNEI. J gave up 1 base and V 7 bases, and 11 bases lay outside the gene matches. CDR3 in DNA: TGTGCCAGCAAGAATGGACTGACTAGCGGGGGATCCTACAATGAGCAGTTCTTC. Amino acids: CASKNGLTSGGSYNEQFF.

This clonotype has just a few counts. The V gene is TRBV5-4, the J gene TRBJ2-5; 11 bases match TRBD1. The CDR3 sequence is 15 residues long. Germline CDR1 and CDR2: SGHNT and YYREEE (reference sequence). The V and J ends lost 4 bases and 0 bases, in that order; junction bases with no gene match: 2. CDR3 amino acids: CASSRDRGYQETQYF. The CDR3 nucleotides read TGTGCCAGCAGCCGGGACAGGGGGTACCAAGAGACCCAGTACTTC. Drawing the rest from reference TRBV5-4 and TRBJ2-5, the complete variable domain is ETGVTQSPTHLIKTRGQQVTLRCSSQSGHNTVSWYQQALGQGPQFIFQYYREEENGRGNFPPRFSGLQFPNYSSELNVNALELDDSALYLCASSRDRGYQETQYFGPGTRLLVL.

This clonotype was seen at least ten times. This sequence joins TRBV29-1 and TRBJ2-3; D possibly corresponds to TRBD1 (5 bases). The V end was cut by 1 base, the J end by 2 bases, with 10 bases between. The CDR3 has 14 amino acids. Per the germline V gene, CDR1 is SQVTM and CDR2 is ANQGSEA. This chain's CDR3 is CSVEAVGPTDTQYF. The CDR3, as DNA: TGCAGCGTTGAAGCCGTGGGGCCCACAGATACGCAGTATTTT.

Ten or more counts support this clonotype. V usage is TRBV11-3 and J usage is TRBJ2-2, with D hard to call. V shed 1 base and J shed 3 bases, with 6 bases lying between them. The CDR3 length is 14 residues. Germline CDR1 and CDR2: SGHNT and YENEEA. The CDR3 DNA reads as TGTGCCAGCAGCTTAGGGCCGCACACCGGGGAGCTGTTTTTT. Translating it yields CASSLGPHTGELFF.

The table lists this clonotype with a few counts. Without the conserved terminal phenylalanine or tryptophan, this CDR3 likely stems from a read error. The chain links TRBV12-3 or TRBV12-4 to TRBJ1-1, with no clear D. The CDR3 consists of 13 residues. V was pared by 6 bases and J by 5 bases, with 13 bases between. The CDR3 nucleotides read TGTGCCAGCAGCCTAGCCGGCGGGACTGAAGCTTTCCTT. Translation gives CASSLAGGTEAFL.

This clonotype was recorded many times. The chain combines TRBV15 with TRBJ1-4; D may be TRBD1 (5 bases). The CDR3 is made up of 17 amino acids. V gave up 1 base and J gave up 3 bases, with 15 bases separating them. CDR1 and CDR2 from the germline V gene are LNHNV and YYDKDF (reference sequence). The CDR3, as DNA: TGTGCCACCAGCAGAGGCGTACTGGGGCCTGCTAATGAAAAACTGTTTTTT. It is translated as CATSRGVLGPANEKLFF.

As DNA, the CDR3 is TGTGCCAGTAGTATCGGTGGCGGTTGGTCTGGAAACACCATATATTTT. Its protein product is CASSIGGGWSGNTIYF. The chain carries TRBV19 and TRBJ1-3; D gene uncertain. V lost 3 bases, J lost 1 base, and 13 bases lay in between. Germline CDR1 reads LNHDA; CDR2 reads SQIVND (reference sequence). This CDR3 region has 16 residues.

This sequence joins TRBV7-2 and TRBJ1-5, with D possibly matching TRBD1 (5 bases). V lost 4 bases and J 8 bases, leaving 27 bases between the germline ends. The germline CDR1 and CDR2 sequences are SGHTA and FQGNSA. The CDR3 sequence is 18 residues long. The CDR3 nucleotides read TGTGCCAGCAGCTCCAGCGAGTTACTAGCGGGGACCGGGGAGCCCCAGCATTTT. As protein: CASSSSELLAGTGEPQHF.

The gene calls are TRBV19 and TRBJ2-7, with D perhaps assigned TRBD1 or TRBD2 (5 bases each). CDR1 and CDR2 from the germline V gene are LNHDA and SQIVND (reference sequence). V was clipped by 5 bases and J by 4 bases, with 15 bases between them. This CDR3 is 14 amino acids long. CDR3: CASSAFPGSYEQYF. Written as DNA, the CDR3 is TGTGCCAGTAGTGCCTTCCCAGGGAGTTACGAGCAGTACTTC. Using reference TRBV19 and TRBJ2-7 for the parts outside the CDR3, the full variable domain is DGGITQSPKYLFRKEGQNVTLSCEQNLNHDAMYWYRQDPGQGLRLIYYSQIVNDFQKGDIAEGYSVSREKKESFPLTVTSAQKNPTAFYLCASSAFPGSYEQYFGPGTRLTVT.

The sample holds one count of this clonotype. The chain links TRBV5-1 to TRBJ2-2; a possible D gene is TRBD1 (5 bases). Germline CDR1 is SGHRS and CDR2 is YFSETQ. The CDR3 consists of 13 residues. The V end lost 6 bases, the J end lost 6 bases, and 12 bases lay between the germline ends. The CDR3 DNA is TGCGCCAGCACAAGGGGAAGGGCCGGGGAGCTGTTTTTT. This translates into CASTRGRAGELFF.

This chain links TRBV12-5 with TRBJ2-2; weak D call: TRBD2 (5 bases). CDR3 length: 16 residues. Germline V gene sequence: CDR1 LGHNT, CDR2 FRNRAP. Trimming shortened V by 2 bases and J by 2 bases, and 12 bases separated the two germline ends. CDR3: CASGLRLAPNTGELFF. In DNA, the CDR3 is TGTGCTAGTGGTTTGAGGCTAGCTCCTAACACCGGGGAGCTGTTTTTT.